The 8 T cell receptor beta chains presented below share a single source sample, sequenced in a study of cytomegalovirus exposure and HLA in healthy donors. In the PCR, 60 Vbeta and 13 Jbeta primers were used. Libraries were prepared by immunoSEQ multiplex PCR; TCRdb keeps only in-frame clonotypes and omits some of them. This table holds 180,000 or so clones, around 80% found once. Sequencing used PBMCs. Receptors were obtained from a woman in her 30s in good health and CMV-seronegative.

V and J are TRBV6-1 and TRBJ2-5, with D maybe TRBD1 (7 bases). With 11 bases removed from V and 2 bases from J, the gap between germline ends came to 12 bases. The CDR3 totals 12 residues. Germline CDR1 MNHNS, CDR2 SASEGT. CDR3 region: CAGGDRQETQYF. The DNA of the CDR3 is TGTGCCGGAGGGGACAGACAAGAGACCCAGTACTTC.

The rearrangement uses TRBV6-5 and TRBJ1-1; D possibly corresponds to TRBD1 (5 bases). Germline-derived CDR1 and CDR2 are MNHEY and SVGAGI. The length of the CDR3 is 13 residues. The V gene lost 5 bases and the J gene lost 5 bases, with 12 bases spanning the gap. CDR3 amino acids: CASSKDIKTEAFF. Here the CDR3 DNA reads TGTGCCAGCAGTAAGGACATCAAGACTGAAGCTTTCTTT.

The V gene is TRBV30, the J gene TRBJ2-7; 11 bases line up with TRBD2. The CDR3 extends over 15 amino acids. CDR1 and CDR2 from the germline V gene are GTSNPN and SVGIG (reference sequence). The J segment lost 5 bases and the V segment lost 5 bases, leaving 11 bases of the junction unmatched. The CDR3: CAWGRSGGASDEQYF. CDR3 nucleotides: TGTGCCTGGGGACGTAGCGGGGGGGCCTCTGACGAGCAGTACTTC.

The chain combines TRBV6-5 with TRBJ1-1; D is undetermined. V lost 5 bases and J 5 bases, leaving 15 bases between the germline ends. The CDR3 runs to 14 residues. Germline V lookup: CDR1 MNHEY, CDR2 SVGAGI. CDR3 region: CASSRGLSETEAFF. In DNA form, the CDR3 reads TGTGCCAGCAGTCGCGGCCTCTCGGAGACTGAAGCTTTCTTT.

The chain couples TRBV7-7 to TRBJ2-3, with a possible D match to TRBD1 (6 bases). Trimming cost V 5 bases and J 1 base, with 10 bases left between them. This CDR3 has 14 amino acids. Germline V gene sequence: CDR1 SSHAT, CDR2 FNYEAQ (reference sequence). CDR3 protein: CASSPRTGTDTQYF. The CDR3 DNA reads TGTGCCAGCAGCCCTCGGACAGGCACAGATACGCAGTATTTT.

As DNA, the CDR3 is TGTGCCAGCAGCTTCGCGGGGGCGGGAAACACCATATATTTT. As protein: CASSFAGAGNTIYF. The chain uses TRBV7-9 and TRBJ1-3, with D possibly matching TRBD1 (6 bases). V was trimmed by 3 bases and J by 4 bases, leaving 10 bases between them. CDR3 length: 14 residues. The germline V gene encodes CDR1 SEHNR and CDR2 FQNEAQ (reference sequence).

This sequence joins TRBV7-2 and TRBJ2-1; possible D gene TRBD2, 6 bases. Between the trimmed V and J ends, which lost 5 bases and 5 bases, there was a span of 16 bases. Germline V CDR1 and CDR2: SGHTA, FQGNSA. This CDR3 has 15 amino acids. The CDR3 nucleotides read TGTGCCAGCAGCCCCTGGGGGGTGTCGGACAATGAGCAGTTCTTC. Amino acids: CASSPWGVSDNEQFF.

The chain couples TRBV5-1 to TRBJ2-7; 11 bases agree with TRBD2. Per germline, CDR1 SGHRS and CDR2 YFSETQ. This CDR3 spans 14 amino acids. With V trimmed by 3 bases and J by 3 bases, 2 bases remained unmatched. For the CDR3, the DNA is TGCGCCAGCAGCTCGGGACTAGCGGACTACGAGCAGTACTTC. Amino acids: CASSSGLADYEQYF.